This T cell receptor beta chain was retrieved from a study of CD8 T cells in ankylosing spondylitis. Via MiXCR, TCRdb re-called the 5' RACE reads, giving one row per CDR3 protein. The data contain under 200,000 distinct CDR3 sequences, roughly 10% of them singletons. This receptor was obtained from a female donor with ankylosing spondylitis or in good health (not recorded which). Sequences were obtained from blood, either unsorted or a sorted T cell fraction (not recorded which).

The CDR3 sequence is CASSLVVAGASTDTQYF. DNA of the CDR3: TGTGCCAGCAGCTTAGTAGTAGCGGGGGCGAGCACAGATACGCAGTATTTT. The chain employs TRBV7-2 and TRBJ2-3, with 9 positions matching TRBD2. J was trimmed by 0 bases and V by 1 base; bases with no gene match: 5. The CDR3 sequence is 17 residues long. Germline V gives CDR1 SGHTA, CDR2 FQGNSA.